This entry features one T cell receptor beta chain sequence. Its antigen is currently not known. No qualities accompany the bases; no much larger clone lies one base away. In the germline V gene (reference sequence), CDR1 corresponds to MNHNY and CDR2 to SVGAGI. The CDR3 runs 14 residues from the cysteine to the phenylalanine. The read is trimmed to its CDR3 DNA, 42 bases read in frame from base 1. V is reduced by 8 bases and J by 0 bases, leaving a spacing of 14 bases between them. TCRbeta CDR3 regions were amplified from genomic DNA by means of the immunoSEQ Assay, a bias-controlled multiplex PCR. The authors' pipeline ran thus. The number of nucleated cells in each sample was estimated by amplification of reference gene primers within the assay. To quantify the absolute abundance of each unique TCRbeta CDR3 rearrangement, sequence reads were collapsed and filtered. For each sample, productive Simpson clonality was calculated as the square root of Simpson's diversity index across productive rearrangements. In its TCRdb copy, this immuneACCESS table keeps in-frame sequences only and misses some clones. Where compared with another copy, unresolved V genes explain less than half of these, and the others have no known cause. That table furnishes V, J and clone size, whereas the DNA furnished D and trimming. This sample lists about 180,000 clones; roughly 85% were detected once. 7.5% to 10% of the sample goes to the ten largest clones.

Each collaborating institution followed its own protocols to collect whole blood in K2EDTA tubes. For TCRbeta analysis, collaborators shipped samples as frozen whole blood, isolated PBMCs, or DNA extracted from either of those sample types. This sample is part of a study of blood T cell repertoires in COVID-19 (TCRdb year 2020). Notes on the research overall: Collaborator samples came from the United States, Italy and Spain and covered acute and convalescent phases of COVID-19. The prospective study material was composed of cDNA or gDNA derived from T cells, B-cell-depleted T cells, or PBMCs. Subjects who had been exposed to COVID-19, were actively infected with it, or had recovered from it provided the deeply sampled blood TCRbeta repertoires that made up the dataset. The repertoires were made available in a free public database intended to serve as a resource for research on the immune response to SARS-CoV-2. The samples were drawn from the first 160 participants of the ongoing ImmuneRACE study and from some 1,300 subjects provided by 6 global collaborators. Nearly every sample came with metadata listing a de-identified subject ID, COVID-19 status, age in years and sex. HLA class I and class II types, where available, came from metadata supplied by the sample provider rather than from assay-based typing.

Findings and caveats that apply to the study as a whole: How much clinical and demographic metadata was included differed by source and by participant, and the metadata was provided uncurated.

The receptor's source is a man aged 45-65 years with active or convalescent COVID-19. The V and J segments used are TRBV6-6 and TRBJ2-7; 6 matching bases give a weak D call of TRBD1. The sample was peripheral blood. Read as DNA, the sequence is TGTGCCAGCGAGGACAGTTCAAGCTCCTACGAGCAGTACTTC. This sequence encodes CASEDSSSSYEQYF.